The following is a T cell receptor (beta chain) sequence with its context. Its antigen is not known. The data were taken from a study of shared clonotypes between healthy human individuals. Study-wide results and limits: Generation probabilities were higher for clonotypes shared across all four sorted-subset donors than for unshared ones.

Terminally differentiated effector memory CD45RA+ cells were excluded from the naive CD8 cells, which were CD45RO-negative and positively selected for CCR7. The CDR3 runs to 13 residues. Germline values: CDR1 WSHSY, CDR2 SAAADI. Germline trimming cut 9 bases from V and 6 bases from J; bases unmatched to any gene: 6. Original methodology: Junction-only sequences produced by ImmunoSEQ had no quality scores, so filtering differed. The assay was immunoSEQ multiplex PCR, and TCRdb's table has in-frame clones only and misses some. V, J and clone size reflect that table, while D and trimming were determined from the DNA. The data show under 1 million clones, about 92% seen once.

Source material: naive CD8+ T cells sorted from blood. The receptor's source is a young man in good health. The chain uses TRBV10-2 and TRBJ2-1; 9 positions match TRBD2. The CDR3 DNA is TGCGCCAGTTCTAGCGGGAAGAGCAATGAGCAGTTCTTC. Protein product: CASSSGKSNEQFF.